This is a list of T cell receptor beta chains from one sample in a study of CD8 T cells in ankylosing spondylitis. TCRdb ran MiXCR on the 5' RACE reads and lists one entry per CDR3 protein. The sample consists of approximately 150,000 distinct CDR3 sequences, roughly 10% of them appearing once. Source material: blood, either unsorted or a sorted T cell fraction (not recorded which). These receptors were taken from a female donor with ankylosing spondylitis or in good health (not recorded which). The CDR3 runs from the conserved cysteine through the conserved F or W. Fields, in order: clone size, J gene, V gene, D gene, CDR3 protein, CDR3 DNA. The D gene is left open where the match is weak. Size tells how often a clone was seen (once, few, many) or the class of an expanded clone, and some rows leave it out.

clone_size: .
j_call: TRBJ2-7
v_call: TRBV7-8
d_call: TRBD1
cdr3_aa: CASSLPSGTAYEQYF
cdr3_nt: TGTGCCAGCAGCTTACCCTCCGGGACAGCCTACGAGCAGTACTTC

clone_size: .
j_call: TRBJ1-1
v_call: TRBV27
d_call: .
cdr3_aa: CASSLLGGNTEAFF
cdr3_nt: TGTGCCAGCAGTTTGCTCGGGGGGAACACTGAAGCTTTCTTT

clone_size: many
j_call: TRBJ1-1
v_call: TRBV12-3/TRBV12-4
d_call: .
cdr3_aa: CASSPHAEAFF
cdr3_nt: TGTGCCAGCAGTCCCCATGCTGAAGCTTTCTTT

clone_size: .
j_call: TRBJ2-1
v_call: TRBV3-1
d_call: TRBD2
cdr3_aa: CASSQEGAPLAGEGQFF
cdr3_nt: TGTGCCAGCAGCCAAGAGGGTGCGCCCCTAGCGGGAGAGGGGCAGTTCTTC

clone_size: .
j_call: TRBJ2-3
v_call: TRBV9
d_call: TRBD1
cdr3_aa: CASSAAGDRGTDTQYF
cdr3_nt: TGTGCCAGCAGCGCGGCGGGGGACAGGGGTACAGATACGCAGTATTTT

clone_size: .
j_call: TRBJ1-1
v_call: TRBV30
d_call: .
cdr3_aa: CAWSRDGEAFF
cdr3_nt: TGTGCCTGGAGTCGGGACGGTGAAGCTTTCTTT

clone_size: .
j_call: TRBJ2-7
v_call: TRBV6-2/TRBV6-3
d_call: .
cdr3_aa: CASSYAAIYEQYF
cdr3_nt: TGTGCCAGCAGTTATGCGGCTATCTACGAGCAGTACTTC

clone_size: few
j_call: TRBJ2-1
v_call: TRBV5-1
d_call: .
cdr3_aa: CASSTGEGYNEQFF
cdr3_nt: TGCGCCAGCAGCACGGGAGAGGGTTACAATGAGCAGTTCTTC

clone_size: many
j_call: TRBJ2-1
v_call: TRBV4-3
d_call: .
cdr3_aa: CASSQGVDNYNEQFF
cdr3_nt: TGCGCCAGCAGCCAAGGGGTTGATAACTACAATGAGCAGTTCTTC

clone_size: few
j_call: TRBJ2-2
v_call: TRBV4-3
d_call: .
cdr3_aa: CASSQIQNTGELFF
cdr3_nt: TGCGCCAGCAGCCAGATACAGAACACCGGGGAGCTGTTTTTT

clone_size: few
j_call: TRBJ2-5
v_call: TRBV4-3
d_call: .
cdr3_aa: CASSQGGRFGETQYF
cdr3_nt: TGCGCCAGCAGCCAAGGCGGCAGGTTCGGAGAGACCCAGTACTTC

clone_size: few
j_call: TRBJ2-4
v_call: TRBV5-1
d_call: TRBD1
cdr3_aa: CASSWGQGRDIQYF
cdr3_nt: TGCGCCAGCAGCTGGGGACAGGGTAGGGACATTCAGTACTTC

clone_size: .
j_call: TRBJ1-1
v_call: TRBV28
d_call: .
cdr3_aa: CASSELGGLNTEAFF
cdr3_nt: TGTGCCAGCAGTGAGCTCGGGGGTCTGAACACTGAAGCTTTCTTT

clone_size: .
j_call: TRBJ2-1
v_call: TRBV20-1
d_call: .
cdr3_aa: CSADNGRKGYNEQFF
cdr3_nt: TGCAGTGCTGACAATGGGAGAAAGGGCTACAATGAGCAGTTCTTC

clone_size: .
j_call: TRBJ2-1
v_call: TRBV19
d_call: .
cdr3_aa: CASSANYNEQFF
cdr3_nt: TGTGCCAGTAGCGCGAACTACAATGAGCAGTTCTTC

clone_size: many
j_call: TRBJ2-1
v_call: TRBV2
d_call: .
cdr3_aa: CASLLRGGYNEQFF
cdr3_nt: TGTGCCAGCCTTCTCAGGGGGGGATACAATGAGCAGTTCTTC

clone_size: .
j_call: TRBJ2-1
v_call: TRBV28
d_call: TRBD1
cdr3_aa: CASRDRAYNEQFF
cdr3_nt: TGTGCCAGCAGGGACAGGGCCTACAATGAGCAGTTCTTC

clone_size: many
j_call: TRBJ1-1
v_call: TRBV27
d_call: .
cdr3_aa: CASSLSVNTEAFF
cdr3_nt: TGTGCCAGCAGTTTATCAGTGAACACTGAAGCTTTCTTT

clone_size: .
j_call: TRBJ2-3
v_call: TRBV28
d_call: .
cdr3_aa: CASSLSPGGTSTDTQYF
cdr3_nt: TGTGCCAGCAGTTTATCACCAGGCGGGACTAGCACAGATACGCAGTATTTT

clone_size: many
j_call: TRBJ2-1
v_call: TRBV7-9
d_call: .
cdr3_aa: CASSLLGSPFF
cdr3_nt: TGTGCCAGCAGCTTACTTGGCTCTCCGTTCTTC

clone_size: few
j_call: TRBJ2-7
v_call: TRBV6-5
d_call: .
cdr3_aa: CASSYGGSYYEQYF
cdr3_nt: TGTGCCAGCAGTTATGGGGGTTCTTACTACGAGCAGTACTTC

clone_size: .
j_call: TRBJ2-5
v_call: TRBV2
d_call: .
cdr3_aa: CASSPTGGLETQYF
cdr3_nt: TGTGCCAGCAGCCCCACAGGAGGGTTAGAGACCCAGTACTTC